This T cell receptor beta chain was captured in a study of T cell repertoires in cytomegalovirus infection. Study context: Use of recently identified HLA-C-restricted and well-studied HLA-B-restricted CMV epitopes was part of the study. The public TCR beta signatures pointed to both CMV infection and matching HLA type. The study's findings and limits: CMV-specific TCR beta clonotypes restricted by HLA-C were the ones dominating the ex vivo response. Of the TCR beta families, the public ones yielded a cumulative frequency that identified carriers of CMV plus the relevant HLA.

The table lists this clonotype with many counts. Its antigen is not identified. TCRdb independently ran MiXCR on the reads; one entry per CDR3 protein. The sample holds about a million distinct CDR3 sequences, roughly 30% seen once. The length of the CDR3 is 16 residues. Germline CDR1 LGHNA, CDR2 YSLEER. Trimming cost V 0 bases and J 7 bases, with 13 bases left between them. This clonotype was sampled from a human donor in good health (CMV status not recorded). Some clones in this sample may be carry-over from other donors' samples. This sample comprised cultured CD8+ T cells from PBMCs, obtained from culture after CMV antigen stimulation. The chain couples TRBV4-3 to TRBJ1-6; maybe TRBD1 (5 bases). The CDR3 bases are TGCGCCAGCAGCCAAGATCGGGCAGGGTGGAATTCACCCCTCCACTTT. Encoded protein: CASSQDRAGWNSPLHF.